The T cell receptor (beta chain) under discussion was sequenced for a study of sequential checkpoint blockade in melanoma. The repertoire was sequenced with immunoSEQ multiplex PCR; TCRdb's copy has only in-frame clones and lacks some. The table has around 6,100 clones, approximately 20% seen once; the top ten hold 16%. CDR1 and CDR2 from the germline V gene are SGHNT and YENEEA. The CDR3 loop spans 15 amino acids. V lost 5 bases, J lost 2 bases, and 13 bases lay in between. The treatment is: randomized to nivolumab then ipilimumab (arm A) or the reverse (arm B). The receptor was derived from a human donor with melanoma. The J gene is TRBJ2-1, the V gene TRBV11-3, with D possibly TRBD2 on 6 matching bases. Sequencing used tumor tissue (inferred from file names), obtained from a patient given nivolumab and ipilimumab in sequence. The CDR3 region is CASSAGTPTYNEQFF. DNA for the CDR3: TGTGCCAGCAGCGCCGGGACTCCCACCTACAATGAGCAGTTCTTC.